The 27 T cell receptor beta chains below were found in one sample sequenced in a study of regulatory T cells in long-lasting Graves disease. Building of the TCR beta libraries involved iRepertoire HTBI primers and Arm-PCR of CDR3 regions. TCRdb processed the multiplex PCR reads anew with MiXCR; each CDR3 protein has one entry. The sample yields under 500,000 distinct CDR3 sequences, less than 25% seen once. Time point in this sample: persistent/refractory GD, antithyroid drugs over 5 years with positive TRAb. Extracted PBMC RNA gave rise to the TCR library. The specimen was peripheral blood mononuclear cells (PBMCs), collected when the disease was refractory, from a patient treated with antithyroid drugs. The source is a female donor with Graves disease.

This clonotype was observed at least ten times. The chain recombines TRBV7-9 with TRBJ2-7; TRBD1 is a possible D gene (5 bases). The germline gives CDR1 SEHNR, CDR2 FQNEAQ (reference sequence). Trimming cost V 1 base and J 2 bases, with 9 bases left between them. The CDR3 has 14 residues. The CDR3 nucleotides read TGTGCCAGCAGCTTAGACAGGTTCCCCTACGAGCAGTACTTC. It encodes CASSLDRFPYEQYF.

This clonotype occurred many times. The rearrangement links TRBV11-2 to TRBJ2-2; D remains ambiguous. CDR1 SGHAT and CDR2 FQNNGV come from the germline V gene. The CDR3 consists of 13 residues. V lost 3 bases, J lost 4 bases, and 6 bases lay in between. For the CDR3, the DNA is TGTGCCAGCAGCTTTTCGCCCACCGGGGAGCTGTTTTTT. Translating gives CASSFSPTGELFF.

To note about this clonotype: The junction does not match germline at one end; this may be a read error. V is TRBV7-6 and J is TRBJ1-1; no firm D call. CDR1 and CDR2 from the germline V gene are SGHVS and FNYEAQ. The CDR3 covers 13 residues. As DNA, the CDR3 is TGTGCCAGCAGCTCCAGCCCCGGGTTGCTTACTAAATTT. Its protein product is CASSSSPGLLTKF.

This clonotype was observed a handful of times. The chain carries TRBV7-3 and TRBJ2-2; 9 bases map to TRBD2. This CDR3 has 15 amino acids. Germline V gives CDR1 SGHTA, CDR2 FQGTGA. V shed 4 bases, J shed 6 bases, and the junction held 6 bases outside the gene matches. The CDR3 reads CASSSLAGAAGELFF. The CDR3 nucleotides read TGTGCCAGCAGCTCTTTAGCGGGAGCGGCCGGGGAGCTGTTTTTT.

With respect to this clonotype: This may arise from a read error, as a much more abundant clone is one base away. The gene calls are TRBV6-4 and TRBJ2-7; 7 bases are shared with TRBD2. This CDR3 region has 12 residues. Germline loops: CDR1 MRHNA, CDR2 SNTAGT. Unmatched junction bases numbered 0, after V lost 2 bases and J lost 5 bases. The CDR3 DNA sequence: TGTGCCAGCAGTGACGGGGGGGACGAGCAGTACTTC. It encodes CASSDGGDEQYF.

The chain has TRBV2 and TRBJ2-7, with D perhaps matching TRBD1 or TRBD2 (5 bases each). Germline lookup yields CDR1 SNHLY and CDR2 FYNNEI. Trimming left V 2 bases short and J 3 bases short, with 17 bases between. The CDR3 is 16 residues long. This CDR3 reads CASSEWGLGRDYEQYF. The CDR3 nucleotides are TGTGCCAGCAGTGAATGGGGATTGGGACGAGACTACGAGCAGTACTTC.

This clonotype was seen at least ten times. V is TRBV7-2 and J is TRBJ2-5, with 8 bases matching TRBD2. Trimming cost V 7 bases and J 5 bases; bases outside gene matches: 3. Germline V gene data show CDR1 as SGHTA and CDR2 as FQGNSA. The CDR3 is 12 residues long. The CDR3, as DNA: TGTGCCAGCAATAAGCGGGGGGAGACCCAGTACTTC. This gives the protein CASNKRGETQYF.

The chain couples TRBV5-4 to TRBJ1-1; 7 nucleotides match TRBD1. This CDR3 is 14 amino acids long. The V gene end was trimmed by 4 bases and the J gene end by 6 bases; junction bases not matched to a gene: 9. Germline assignment: CDR1 SGHNT and CDR2 YYREEE (reference sequence). CDR3: CASSQAGTAPEAFF. DNA for the CDR3: TGTGCCAGCAGCCAGGCCGGGACAGCTCCTGAAGCTTTCTTT.

The DNA of the CDR3 is TGTGCCAGCAGATCAGGGAAGGGAAATCAGCCCCAGCATTTT. This sequence encodes CASRSGKGNQPQHF. The chain combines TRBV12-3 or TRBV12-4 with TRBJ1-5; D possibly corresponds to TRBD1 (5 bases). V lost 6 bases and J lost 4, with 13 bases in between. The CDR3 runs to 14 residues.

This clonotype was counted many times. The chain has TRBV28 and TRBJ2-4; D uncertain. Germline CDR1 reads MDHEN; CDR2 reads SYDVKM. Trimming removed 2 bases at V and 6 bases at J, with 11 bases between. CDR3 length: 14 residues. Written as DNA, the CDR3 is TGTGCCAGCAGTTTAATTCGTGGACGAAACATTCAGTACTTC. Translating gives CASSLIRGRNIQYF.

CDR3 in amino acids: CAWRSTGWDEQYF. In DNA, the CDR3 is TGTGCCTGGAGGAGTACAGGCTGGGACGAGCAGTACTTC. The chain combines TRBV30 with TRBJ2-7; possible D gene TRBD1, 5 bases. V was clipped by 3 bases and J by 5 bases, with 14 bases between them. Germline V CDR1 and CDR2: GTSNPN, SVGIG (reference sequence). The CDR3 totals 13 residues. The complete variable domain, with remaining parts taken from reference TRBV30 and TRBJ2-7, reads SQTIHQWPATLVQPVGSPLSLECTVEGTSNPNLYWYRQAAGRGLQLLFYSVGIGQISSEVPQNLSASRPQDRQFILSSKKLLLSDSGFYLCAWRSTGWDEQYFGPGTRLTVT.

Many counts were recorded for this clonotype. This sequence joins TRBV28 and TRBJ1-4, with TRBD1 matching 9 bases. Germline-derived CDR1 and CDR2 are MDHEN and SYDVKM. V was clipped by 4 bases and J by 5 bases; unmatched bases: 14. CDR3 length equals 18 residues. The CDR3 sequence is CASSSDRDRVFGNEKLFF. CDR3 in DNA: TGTGCCAGCAGTTCAGACCGGGACAGGGTTTTTGGGAATGAAAAACTGTTTTTT.

This clonotype was counted between two and nine times. The rearrangement links TRBV5-1 to TRBJ1-1; D remains ambiguous. CDR3 length: 14 residues. Trimming removed 0 bases at V and 3 bases at J, with 9 bases between. The germline V gene has CDR1 SGHRS and CDR2 YFSETQ. CDR3 nucleotides: TGCGCCAGCAGCTTGGAAAGAACGGACACTGAAGCTTTCTTT. Protein sequence: CASSLERTDTEAFF.

Ten or more counts support this clonotype. The V gene is TRBV30, the J gene TRBJ1-1; D remains unclear. CDR1 GTSNPN and CDR2 SVGIG come from the germline V gene (reference sequence). The V gene lost 0 bases and the J gene lost 6 bases, with 5 bases spanning the gap. The CDR3 is 11 amino acids. CDR3 coding DNA: TGTGCCTGGAGTGTTTCGGCTGAAGCTTTCTTT. As protein: CAWSVSAEAFF.

This clonotype appeared many times. The V call is TRBV27, the J call TRBJ1-2; no clear D. Between the trimmed V and J ends, which lost 5 bases and 6 bases, there was a span of 19 bases. The CDR3 has 15 amino acids. The germline V gene has CDR1 MNHEY and CDR2 SMNVEV (reference sequence). The CDR3 reads CASSPTVSEVNGYTF. In DNA form, the CDR3 reads TGTGCCAGCAGTCCTACCGTGAGTGAAGTGAATGGCTACACCTTC.

This chain links TRBV7-3 with TRBJ2-2, with 9 nucleotides matching TRBD1. The V gene's germline CDR1 is SGHTA and CDR2 FQGTGA. V lost 1 base and J lost 4; bases outside the gene matches: 7. The CDR3 totals 17 residues. The CDR3 reads CASSLNPGTGPTGELFF. In DNA form, the CDR3 reads TGTGCCAGCAGCTTAAACCCCGGGACAGGGCCCACCGGGGAGCTGTTTTTT.

This clonotype was counted a few times. The chain has TRBV6-2 or TRBV6-3 and TRBJ2-7, with D hard to call. Germline CDR1 is MNHEY and CDR2 is SVGEGT. The V and J ends lost 2 bases and 6 bases respectively, with 8 bases between them. The CDR3 consists of 12 residues. CDR3 protein: CASSYDWSEQYF. The CDR3 coding sequence is TGTGCCAGCAGTTACGACTGGAGCGAGCAGTACTTC.

The chain couples TRBV6-1 to TRBJ1-6; no clear D gene. CDR1 and CDR2 (germline): MNHNS, SASEGT. The CDR3 length is 15 residues. Trimming removed 6 bases at V and 7 bases at J, with 16 bases between. The CDR3 reads CASSPLQSNNSPLHF. In DNA, the CDR3 is TGTGCCAGCAGCCCGCTACAGAGTAACAATTCACCCCTCCACTTT.

The table lists this clonotype with a few counts. This chain links TRBV29-1 with TRBJ2-5, with 10 bases lining up with TRBD1. The CDR3 runs to 13 residues. The junction had 5 bases not matched to a gene; V was cut back by 3 bases and J by 7 bases. From germline, CDR1 is SQVTM and CDR2 ANQGSEA. CDR3 residues: CSVEGQGTWTQYF. DNA of the CDR3: TGCAGCGTTGAGGGACAGGGGACGTGGACCCAGTACTTC.

The CDR3 nucleotides are TGTGCCAGCAAGAGACTAGCGGACACCGGGGAGCTGTTTTTT. This encodes CASKRLADTGELFF. This sequence joins TRBV9 and TRBJ2-2, with TRBD2 matching over 9 bases. Germline V CDR1 and CDR2: SGDLS, YYNGEE. The V gene end was trimmed by 6 bases and the J gene end by 3 bases; junction bases not matched to a gene: 3. The CDR3 totals 14 residues.

This chain joins TRBV12-3 or TRBV12-4 and TRBJ2-5, with D tentatively TRBD2 (5 bases). CDR3 length equals 14 residues. V dropped 6 bases and J dropped 5 bases, with 16 bases sitting between them. In DNA, the CDR3 is TGTGCCAGCAGAGCGTTGGGTGAGGGTGAGACCCAGTACTTC. Protein product: CASRALGEGETQYF.

Regarding this clonotype: This clone may be a read error of a much larger clone one base away. The chain couples TRBV7-9 to TRBJ1-1, with TRBD1 as a possible D gene (5 bases). The CDR3 loop spans 16 amino acids. In germline, CDR1 is SEHNR, CDR2 FQNEAQ (reference sequence). With 0 bases removed from V and 1 base from J, the gap between germline ends came to 12 bases. CDR3 loop: CASSLAIEGANTEAFF. The CDR3 region has the DNA TGTGCCAGCAGCTTAGCTATCGAAGGGGCGAACACTGAAGCTTTCTTT. The full variable domain, in which reference TRBV7-9 and TRBJ1-1 provide the parts outside the CDR3, is DTGVSQNPRHKITKRGQNVTFRCDPISEHNRLYWYRQTLGQGPEFLTYFQNEAQLEKSRLLSDRFSAERPKGSFSTLEIQRTEQGDSAMYLCASSLAIEGANTEAFFGQGTRLTVV.

This clonotype turned up a few times. This sequence joins TRBV28 and TRBJ2-1; D possibly corresponds to TRBD1 (5 bases). The CDR3 totals 13 residues. V lost 6 bases to trimming and J lost 10 bases, with 16 bases between them. The germline CDR1 and CDR2 sequences are MDHEN and SYDVKM. CDR3 coding DNA: TGTGCCAGCAGCCCTCGAACGACAGCAGAGCAGTTCTTC. This encodes CASSPRTTAEQFF.

The rearrangement links TRBV29-1 to TRBJ2-7, with D perhaps matching TRBD1 (6 bases). The CDR3 runs to 12 residues. V shed 4 bases and J shed 2 bases, with 9 bases lying between them. CDR1 is SQVTM, CDR2 ANQGSEA, per germline. The CDR3 region has the DNA TGCAGCGTTGGAACAGGGACCTACGAGCAGTACTTC. This encodes CSVGTGTYEQYF.

Many counts were recorded for this clonotype. J is TRBJ2-5 and V is TRBV12-3 or TRBV12-4, with D tentatively TRBD2 (5 bases). There are 15 residues in the CDR3. Trimming left V 0 bases short and J 1 base short, with 9 bases between. The CDR3 nucleotides read TGTGCCAGCAGTTTAGCTGGACTGACCCAAGAGACCCAGTACTTC. Protein: CASSLAGLTQETQYF.

This chain connects TRBV7-3 to TRBJ2-2; D uncertain. The germline V and J ends were trimmed by 6 bases and 5 bases, with 7 bases remaining between them. Germline CDR1 is SGHTA and CDR2 is FQGTGA. The CDR3 contains 12 residues. In nucleotides, the CDR3 is TGTGCCAGCAGGGGGTTTACCGGGGAGCTGTTTTTT. It specifies CASRGFTGELFF.

The rearrangement joins TRBV25-1 to TRBJ2-5; the D is unclear. Germline V lookup: CDR1 MGHDK, CDR2 SYGVNS. This CDR3 spans 16 amino acids. V was cut by 5 bases and J by 5 bases, with 21 bases left in between. The CDR3 DNA sequence: TGTGCCAGCAGTTTCTTCTCGGGCAGGAAAGGGGAGACCCAGTACTTC. Protein sequence: CASSFFSGRKGETQYF.